Listed here are 14 T cell receptor beta chains from one sample, sequenced in a study of T-cell reconstitution after alpha-beta-depleted transplantation in children. Preparing the TCRbeta library involved the use of unique molecular identifiers. MiXCR, run by TCRdb on the PCR reads, gives a single entry per CDR3 protein. Of around 480,000 distinct CDR3 sequences in the sample, about 33% were seen once. Sample: PBMCs from the stem cell graft donor, taken from the stem cell graft. The receptors derive from a human donor who donated a stem cell graft to a child with aplastic anemia.

The chain links TRBV7-2 to TRBJ1-1; D perhaps matches TRBD1 (6 bases). The V end lost 4 bases, the J end lost 7 bases, and 16 bases lay between the germline ends. CDR1 and CDR2 from the germline V gene are SGHTA and FQGNSA. CDR3 size: 14 residues. For the CDR3, the DNA is TGTGCCAGCAGCTCCCTAAGGGGGGCGGGTGAAGCTTTCTTT. Protein product: CASSSLRGAGEAFF. Combining the CDR3 with reference TRBV7-2 and TRBJ1-1 gives the whole variable domain GAGVSQSPSNKVTEKGKDVELRCDPISGHTALYWYRQSLGQGLEFLIYFQGNSAPDKSGLPSDRFSAERTGGSVSTLTIQRTQQEDSAVYLCASSSLRGAGEAFFGQGTRLTVV.

The table lists this clonotype with a few counts. V gene TRBV9 combines with J gene TRBJ2-3, with D possibly TRBD1 on 5 matching bases. With 0 bases removed from V and 6 bases from J, the gap between germline ends came to 11 bases. The CDR3 contains 14 residues. Germline CDR1 is SGDLS and CDR2 is YYNGEE. CDR3 DNA: TGTGCCAGCAGCGTAGGCAGGGTACCGGATACGCAGTATTTT. Translation: CASSVGRVPDTQYF.

This rearrangement joins TRBV12-3 or TRBV12-4 to TRBJ2-3; D call uncertain. V lost 3 bases and J lost 5, with 12 bases in between. CDR3 length equals 14 residues. CDR3 DNA: TGTGCCAGCAGTTTTACGGGCGCAGGAGATACGCAGTATTTT. Translation: CASSFTGAGDTQYF.

The chain links TRBV27 to TRBJ1-3; D remains ambiguous. CDR1 is MNHEY, CDR2 SMNVEV, per germline (reference sequence). CDR3 size: 15 residues. Trimming removed 2 bases at V and 2 bases at J, with 10 bases between. The CDR3 protein is CASSLRGLAGNTIYF. The CDR3 DNA reads as TGTGCCAGCAGTTTACGGGGTCTAGCTGGAAACACCATATATTTT.

Written as DNA, the CDR3 is TGTGCCAGTAGTATAGCCCCAAGGACTAGCGTCAATGAGCAGTTCTTC. It translates to CASSIAPRTSVNEQFF. V and J are TRBV19 and TRBJ2-1; 9 bases map to TRBD2. Germline V lookup: CDR1 LNHDA, CDR2 SQIVND (reference sequence). CDR3 length: 16 residues. With 1 base clipped from V and 6 bases from J, the junction kept 7 bases outside the gene matches.

V usage is TRBV12-3 or TRBV12-4 and J usage is TRBJ1-1; possible D gene TRBD1, 6 bases. Trimming left V 6 bases short and J 11 bases short, with 16 bases between. This CDR3 comprises 12 residues. The CDR3 DNA sequence: TGTGCCAGCAGAAGGGGGGGAGAGCGGGCTTTCTTT. Its protein product is CASRRGGERAFF.

Here the CDR3 reads CASSPQTGANVLTF. CDR3 bases: TGTGCCAGCTCACCACAGACTGGGGCCAACGTCCTGACTTTC. This chain connects TRBV18 to TRBJ2-6; unclear D gene. Per germline, CDR1 KGHSH and CDR2 LQKENI. The V end lost 1 base, the J end lost 2 bases, and 3 bases lay between the germline ends. CDR3 length: 14 amino acids.

This chain uses TRBV7-2 with TRBJ2-5; TRBD1 or TRBD2 may be the D gene (5 bases each). V shed 5 bases and J shed 5 bases, with 15 bases lying between them. The germline V gene has CDR1 SGHTA and CDR2 FQGNSA. The CDR3 runs to 14 residues. CDR3 sequence reads: CASSRGGSIETQYF. In DNA form, the CDR3 reads TGTGCCAGCAGCCGTGGGGGATCCATCGAGACCCAGTACTTC.

This sequence joins TRBV5-1 and TRBJ2-7; a possible D gene is TRBD2 (6 bases). Germline CDR1 reads SGHRS; CDR2 reads YFSETQ. The germline V and J ends were trimmed by 0 bases and 1 base, with 14 bases remaining between them. The CDR3 is 16 amino acids. The CDR3 loop is CASSLDWRGASYEQYF. The CDR3 nucleotides read TGCGCCAGCAGCTTGGATTGGAGGGGCGCTTCCTACGAGCAGTACTTC.

The chain recombines TRBV19 with TRBJ1-2, with D unresolved. The CDR3 covers 13 residues. The germline V gene encodes CDR1 LNHDA and CDR2 SQIVND (reference sequence). Trimming pared 6 bases from V and 4 bases from J, leaving 12 bases between. CDR3 protein: CASRLLERYGYTF. The CDR3 DNA is TGTGCCAGTAGGTTACTTGAACGCTATGGCTACACCTTC.

This chain uses TRBV12-3 or TRBV12-4 with TRBJ2-3; D is perhaps TRBD1 (7 bases). The CDR3 extends over 16 amino acids. Trimming shortened V by 5 bases and J by 4 bases, and 19 bases separated the two germline ends. In DNA, the CDR3 is TGTGCCAGCAGTCCCCTTGGCAGGGGGACTTCAGATACGCAGTATTTT. Translation: CASSPLGRGTSDTQYF.

The table lists this clonotype with a few counts. The V gene is TRBV20-1, the J gene TRBJ1-3, with D possibly TRBD1 on 5 matching bases. The CDR3 spans 12 residues. Trimming pared 4 bases from V and 1 base from J, leaving 5 bases between. The germline CDR1 and CDR2 sequences are DFQATT and SNEGSKA (reference sequence). The CDR3 region is CSATGSGNTIYF. CDR3 bases: TGCAGTGCTACAGGGTCTGGAAACACCATATATTTT.

This clonotype was seen a handful of times. The rearrangement joins TRBV6-6 to TRBJ1-1; D is unclear. This CDR3 spans 12 amino acids. V was trimmed by 7 bases and J by 1 base, leaving 7 bases between them. Looked up from germline, CDR1 is MNHNY and CDR2 is SVGAGI (reference sequence). The DNA of the CDR3 is TGTGCCAGCAACCGTGCGAACACTGAAGCTTTCTTT. This gives the protein CASNRANTEAFF.

This clonotype was observed a handful of times. V usage is TRBV18 and J usage is TRBJ1-1; D is undetermined. Deletions cut 5 bases from V and 1 base from J, with 8 bases between. This CDR3 has 13 amino acids. Per germline, CDR1 KGHSH and CDR2 LQKENI. CDR3 amino acids: CASSITQNTEAFF. The DNA of the CDR3 is TGTGCCAGCTCAATTACACAGAACACTGAAGCTTTCTTT.